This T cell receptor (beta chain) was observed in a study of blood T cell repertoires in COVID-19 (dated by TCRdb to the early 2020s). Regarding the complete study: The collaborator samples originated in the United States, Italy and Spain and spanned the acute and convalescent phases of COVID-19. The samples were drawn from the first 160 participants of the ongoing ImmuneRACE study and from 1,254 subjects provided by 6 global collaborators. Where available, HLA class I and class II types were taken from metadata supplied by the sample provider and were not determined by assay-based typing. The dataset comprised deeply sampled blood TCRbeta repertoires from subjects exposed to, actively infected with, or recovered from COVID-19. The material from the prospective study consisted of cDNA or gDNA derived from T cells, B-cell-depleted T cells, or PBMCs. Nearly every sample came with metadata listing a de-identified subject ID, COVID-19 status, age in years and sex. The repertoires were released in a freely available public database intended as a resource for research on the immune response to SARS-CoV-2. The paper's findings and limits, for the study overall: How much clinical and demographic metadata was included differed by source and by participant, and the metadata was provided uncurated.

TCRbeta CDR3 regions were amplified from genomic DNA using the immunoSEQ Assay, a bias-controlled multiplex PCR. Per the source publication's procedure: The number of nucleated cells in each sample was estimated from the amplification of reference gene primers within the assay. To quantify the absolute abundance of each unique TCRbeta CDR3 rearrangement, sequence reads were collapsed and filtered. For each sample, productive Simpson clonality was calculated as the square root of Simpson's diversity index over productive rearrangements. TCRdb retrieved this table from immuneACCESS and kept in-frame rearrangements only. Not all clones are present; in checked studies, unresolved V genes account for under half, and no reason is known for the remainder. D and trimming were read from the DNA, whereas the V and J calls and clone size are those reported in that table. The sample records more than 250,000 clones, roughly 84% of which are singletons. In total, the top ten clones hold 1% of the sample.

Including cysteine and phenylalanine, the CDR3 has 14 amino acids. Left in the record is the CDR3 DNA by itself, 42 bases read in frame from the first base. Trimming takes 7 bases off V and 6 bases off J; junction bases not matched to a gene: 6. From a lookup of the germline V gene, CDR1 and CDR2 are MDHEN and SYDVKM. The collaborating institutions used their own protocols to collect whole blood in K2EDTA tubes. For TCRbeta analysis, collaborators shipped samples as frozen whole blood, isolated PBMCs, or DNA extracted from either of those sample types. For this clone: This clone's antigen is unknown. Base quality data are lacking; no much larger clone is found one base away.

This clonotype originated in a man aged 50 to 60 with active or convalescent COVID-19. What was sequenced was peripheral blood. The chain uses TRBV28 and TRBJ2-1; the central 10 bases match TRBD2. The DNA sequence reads TGTGCCAGCAAAAGCGGGGGGGATCCCAATGAGCAGTTCTTC. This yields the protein CASKSGGDPNEQFF. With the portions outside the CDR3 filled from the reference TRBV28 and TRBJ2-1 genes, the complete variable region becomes DVKVTQSSRYLVKRTGEKVFLECVQDMDHENMFWYRQDPGLGLRLIYFSYDVKMKEKGDIPEGYSVSREKKERFSLILESASTNQTSMYLCASKSGGDPNEQFFGPGTRLTVL.